Listed below are T cell receptor beta chains from one sample, sequenced in a study of cytotoxic CD8 clonotypes in ibrutinib-treated CLL. Repertoires were generated with immunoSEQ multiplex PCR, while TCRdb's copy carries only in-frame clones and drops some. Seen here are 200,000 to 250,000 clones, more than 70% observed once, and the top ten hold around 10%. The material sequenced was PBMCs, taken after 12 months of ibrutinib treatment. The receptors here all came from a human donor with chronic lymphocytic leukemia. Each CDR3 is given with its conserved first and last residue.

v_call cdr3_aa
TRBV5-8 CASSFRSADTQYF
TRBV6-5 CASSYSNMGGTGELFF
TRBV6-1 CASRPTRGFQETQYF
TRBV5-8 CASSLAPGTGNPYEQYF
TRBV4-1 CASSPVGVAKNIQYF
TRBV18 CASSPGTASSYEQYF
TRBV11-2 CASSLVLGNEAFF
TRBV18 CASSYLPDGSSYNEQFF
TRBV19 CASSVQGSGVTEAFF
TRBV7-9 CASSFEGANTEAFF
TRBV5-1 CASSLGPRGDTEAFF
TRBV6-5 CASSYSGQVANYGYTF
TRBV6-5 CASRRDRGGLYGYTF